This paragraph reports one T cell receptor (beta chain). Its antigen target is currently unknown. No clone much larger than this one lies a single base away; base qualities are absent. The library was produced with 5' RACE. Sequencer: NextSeq 500. To allow correction of PCR and sequencing errors, the TCR library protocol tagged every TCR cDNA molecule with a unique molecular identifier. On the study's bioinformatics: TCR identification, UMI-based error correction and CDR3 extraction were all carried out with Decombinator tools. TCRs above a frequency of 2 per 1,000, corresponding to the top 1% of the tumor frequency distribution, were defined as expanded. Each repertoire was subsampled 100 times to 5,000 TCRs, after which Renyi diversity was computed with the R vegan package. CDR3 similarity networks were constructed using string-kernel similarity of amino acid triplets, with links drawn between CDR3s whose pairwise similarity was above 0.82. TCRdb cleaned the public reads at Q25 with fastp, built clones with MiXCR and kept in-frame beta chains. Rows are combined by CDR3 protein, so each entry shows the most common genes and DNA. These V and J calls are TCRdb output, not the study's own analysis. Across this sample there are about 70,000 distinct CDR3 sequences, with 8% to 9.5% seen only once. Approximately 2% of the sample is in the top ten clones.

This sample is drawn from a study of spatial heterogeneity in lung cancer (dated by TCRdb to about 2019). Some background on the complete study: Samples were obtained from about 75 patients with early-stage, untreated non-small cell lung cancer from the lung TRACERx cohort. Follow-up PBMC samples were sequenced whenever available, with a median time to follow-up of around two years after resection. Beta-chain transcripts were consistently detected in greater numbers than alpha-chain transcripts, which likely reflected higher beta-chain transcript abundance. In the raw uncorrected reads, each unique combination of TCR and UMI appeared more than ten times on average. In non-small cell lung cancer, the study quantitatively compared TCR alpha and beta repertoires across several tumor regions, matched nontumor lung, and blood. Nonsynonymous mutation counts, determined by whole-exome sequencing of tumor tissue, were related to TCR repertoire features. At surgery, hundreds of tumor regions, almost 65 matched nontumor lung samples and 45 to 60 PBMC samples were TCR-sequenced for both alpha and beta chains. On the study overall, not on this receptor specifically: Additional single-cell paired TCR alpha and beta sequencing was considered necessary to confirm, at a functional level, the hypothesis that regional TCRs recognize regional mutations. Comparisons of baseline and follow-up blood repertoires included only around 15 patients. Ubiquitous expanded tumor TCRs were found in blood more often at tumor resection than at routine follow-up.

This sample's time point label indicates: blood at routine non-recurrence follow-up after resection. TCR sequencing used whole RNA extracted from tumor and nontumor lung tissue, or from cryopreserved PBMC samples, without cell sorting. A patient was chosen for TCR sequencing only when enough RNA was available from at least two tumor regions. The CDR3 numbers 15 residues from cysteine through phenylalanine. The only DNA kept is the CDR3, 45 bases in frame from the first base. Trimmed from V: 5 bases; trimmed from J: 4 bases; junction bases lacking a gene match: 8. From a lookup of the germline V gene, CDR1 and CDR2 are SGHVS and FQNEAQ.

The sequence joins TRBV7-8 to TRBJ2-7; 10 middle bases align to TRBD2. The sample consisted of PBMCs, taken at follow-up. The sequence was obtained from a female donor with early-stage non-small cell lung cancer. The sequence in DNA is TGTGCCAGCAGCGGGGCGGGAGCGGGAGGGTACGAGCAGTACTTC. The translation is CASSGAGAGGYEQYF.